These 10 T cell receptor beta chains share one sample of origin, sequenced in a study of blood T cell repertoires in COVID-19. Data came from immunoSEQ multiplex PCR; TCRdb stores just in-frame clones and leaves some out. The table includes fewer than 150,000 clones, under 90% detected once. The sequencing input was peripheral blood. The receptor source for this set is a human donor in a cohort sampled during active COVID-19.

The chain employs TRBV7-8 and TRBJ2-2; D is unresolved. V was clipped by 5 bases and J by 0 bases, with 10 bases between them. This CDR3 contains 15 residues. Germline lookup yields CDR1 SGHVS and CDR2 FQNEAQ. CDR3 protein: CASSGSSANTGELFF. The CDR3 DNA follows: TGTGCCAGCAGCGGTAGCAGCGCGAACACCGGGGAGCTGTTTTTT. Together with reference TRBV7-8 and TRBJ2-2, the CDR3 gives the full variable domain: GAGVSQSPRYKVAKRGQDVALRCDPISGHVSLFWYQQALGQGPEFLTYFQNEAQLDKSGLPSDRFFAERPEGSVSTLKIQRTQQEDSAVYLCASSGSSANTGELFFGEGSRLTVL.

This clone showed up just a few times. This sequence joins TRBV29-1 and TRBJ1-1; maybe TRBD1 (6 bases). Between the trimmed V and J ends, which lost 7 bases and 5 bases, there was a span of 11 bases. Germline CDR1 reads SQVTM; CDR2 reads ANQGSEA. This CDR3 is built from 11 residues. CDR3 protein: CSGSRGTEAFF. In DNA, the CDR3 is TGCAGCGGAAGCAGGGGTACTGAAGCTTTCTTT.

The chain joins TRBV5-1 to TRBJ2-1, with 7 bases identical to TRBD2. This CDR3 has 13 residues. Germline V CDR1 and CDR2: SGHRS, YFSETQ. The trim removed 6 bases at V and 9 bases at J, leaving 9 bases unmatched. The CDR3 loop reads CASKLGGGSEQFF. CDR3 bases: TGCGCCAGCAAGTTGGGGGGAGGGAGTGAGCAGTTCTTC.

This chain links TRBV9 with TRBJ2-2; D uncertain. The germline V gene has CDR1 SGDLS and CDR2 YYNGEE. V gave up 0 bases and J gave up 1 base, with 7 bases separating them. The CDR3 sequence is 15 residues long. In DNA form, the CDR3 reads TGTGCCAGCAGCGTAGCTACGGGGAACACCGGGGAGCTGTTTTTT. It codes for CASSVATGNTGELFF.

The CDR3 region is CASSLSSDSPLHF. Here the CDR3 DNA reads TGTGCCAGCAGCTTAAGTTCGGATTCACCCCTCCACTTT. The chain couples TRBV7-3 to TRBJ1-6; no reliable D call. Trimming shortened V by 1 base and J by 8 bases, and 6 bases separated the two germline ends. CDR1 and CDR2 (germline): SGHTA, FQGTGA. The CDR3 contains 13 residues.

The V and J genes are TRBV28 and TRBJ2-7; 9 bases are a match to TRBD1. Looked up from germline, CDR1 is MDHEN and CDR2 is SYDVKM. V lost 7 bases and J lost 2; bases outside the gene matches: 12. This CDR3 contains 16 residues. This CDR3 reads CASNPRGTGMPYEQYF. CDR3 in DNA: TGTGCCAGCAATCCCAGAGGGACAGGGATGCCCTACGAGCAGTACTTC.

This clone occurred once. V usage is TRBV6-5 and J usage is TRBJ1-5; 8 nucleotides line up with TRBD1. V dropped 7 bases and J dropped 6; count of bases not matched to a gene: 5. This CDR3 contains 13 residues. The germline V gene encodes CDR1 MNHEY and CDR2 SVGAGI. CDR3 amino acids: CASTGQGGQPQHF. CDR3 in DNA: TGTGCCAGCACCGGACAGGGCGGTCAGCCCCAGCATTTT.

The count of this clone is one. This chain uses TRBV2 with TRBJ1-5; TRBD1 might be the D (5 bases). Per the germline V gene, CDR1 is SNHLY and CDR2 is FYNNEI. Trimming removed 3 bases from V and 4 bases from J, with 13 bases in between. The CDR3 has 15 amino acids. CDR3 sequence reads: CASSEWGERNQPQHF. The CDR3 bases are TGTGCCAGCAGTGAGTGGGGGGAAAGAAATCAGCCCCAGCATTTT. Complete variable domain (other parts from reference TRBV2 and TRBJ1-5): EPEVTQTPSHQVTQMGQEVILRCVPISNHLYFYWYRQILGQKVEFLVSFYNNEISEKSEIFDDQFSVERPDGSNFTLKIRSTKLEDSAMYFCASSEWGERNQPQHFGDGTRLSIL.

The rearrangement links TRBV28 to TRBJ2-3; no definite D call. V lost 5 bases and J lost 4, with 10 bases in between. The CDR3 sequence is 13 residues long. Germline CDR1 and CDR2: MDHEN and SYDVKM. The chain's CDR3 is CASSTVNPDTQYF. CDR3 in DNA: TGTGCCAGCAGTACGGTTAACCCAGATACGCAGTATTTT. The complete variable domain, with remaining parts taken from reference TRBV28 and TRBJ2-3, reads DVKVTQSSRYLVKRTGEKVFLECVQDMDHENMFWYRQDPGLGLRLIYFSYDVKMKEKGDIPEGYSVSREKKERFSLILESASTNQTSMYLCASSTVNPDTQYFGPGTRLTVL.

This CDR3 is CASSQGLQTEAFF. CDR3 bases: TGTGCCAGCTCCCAGGGGCTTCAAACTGAAGCTTTCTTT. The gene calls are TRBV3-1 (or the pseudogene TRBV3-2) and TRBJ1-1; maybe TRBD1 (6 bases). Germline values: CDR1 LGHDT, CDR2 YNNKEL (reference sequence). V was pared by 8 bases and J by 5 bases, with 15 bases between. The length of the CDR3 is 13 residues.